This T cell receptor beta chain derives from a study of human T cells and chemical hapten exposure. Study background: How much TCR each sample yielded varied, mostly because pooled library volumes differed slightly.

Time point described: patch test 2, 6 weeks after DPC sensitization. Indicated treatment: therapeutic diphenylcyclopropenone sensitization with weekly scalp DPC. The study enrolled 18 to 70-year-old alopecia patients suitable for DPC. TCRdb re-called the RACE reads with MiXCR, one entry per CDR3 protein. Altogether hundreds of thousands of distinct CDR3 sequences are present, roughly 6.3% being singletons, with the ten largest covering around 6.1%. The CDR3 runs to 14 residues. CDR1 LGHDT and CDR2 YNNKEL come from the germline V gene (reference sequence). Trimming took 1 base from V and 4 from J, leaving 7 bases between them. Study-wide results and caveats: TCRs above 1 in 1000 frequency stayed constant with DPC sensitization.

In its sample, this clonotype was seen a few times. The antigen is not known. This TCR derives from a woman aged 18-35 years with alopecia areata. Some clones in this sample may be carry-over from other donors' samples. V usage is TRBV3-1 and J usage is TRBJ2-2; D ambiguous. The input for sequencing was whole blood, taken in connection with sensitization to the hapten diphenylcyclopropenone (DPC). The CDR3 DNA reads as TGTGCCAGCAGCCAAGTTTGGGGCACCGGGGAGCTGTTTTTT. Translation gives CASSQVWGTGELFF.